The present T cell receptor (beta chain) was sequenced within a study of T cell changes during pregnancy in multiple sclerosis. TCRdb keeps only in-frame clones here, not all; method: immunoSEQ multiplex PCR. This table holds fewer than 130,000 clones, about nine tenths found once. Germline V CDR1 and CDR2: MGHRA, YSYEKL. Trimming shortened V by 1 base and J by 0 bases, and 9 bases separated the two germline ends. This CDR3 has 16 amino acids. This sample comprised peripheral blood, obtained after pregnancy. This chain connects TRBV4-1 to TRBJ1-4, with no clear D. This TCR was recovered from a female donor with multiple sclerosis, enrolled in a pregnancy study. CDR3 residues: CASSQVRTATNEKLFF. The CDR3 nucleotides are TGCGCCAGCAGCCAAGTACGCACGGCAACTAATGAAAAACTGTTTTTT.